This T cell receptor (beta chain) was found in a study of T-cell memory formation after mild COVID-19. Overall study results and limits: Cross-reactive memory seemingly joined, as some responding clones were found in pre-infection memory. Clones that shrank (day 15 to 85) were balanced CD4/CD8, whereas later expanders leaned CD4+.

A 5'RACE reaction primed in the constant segment made cDNA libraries of TCR alpha and TCR beta, and these carried sample barcodes and UMIs. TCRdb fed the 5' RACE reads into MiXCR, producing one record per CDR3 protein. The sample comprises 300,000 to 400,000 distinct CDR3 sequences, roughly an eighth of which are singletons, and approximately 21% rests with the top ten. Comments on this clonotype: The antigen is not known.

CDR3 size: 11 residues. The germline V gene has CDR1 ENHRY and CDR2 SYGVKD. V was shortened by 2 bases and J by 6 bases, with 5 bases between the two germline ends. The clonotype comes from a young man who had mild COVID-19 (a few samples of this study predate the infection). Cell type and time point are not known. The J gene is TRBJ2-7, the V gene TRBV10-3; D call uncertain. Sequencing used PBMCs or a T cell subset sorted from them (not recorded which). The CDR3 DNA is TGTGCCATCAGTGAGGCCTGCGAGCAGTACTTC. Residues: CAISEACEQYF.